These T cell receptor beta chains were read from a single sample in a study of cytomegalovirus exposure and HLA in healthy donors. Measured with immunoSEQ multiplex PCR; TCRdb has only the in-frame clones, and not every one. The sample has over 150,000 clones; 85% are singletons. The sample consisted of PBMCs. The origin of the receptors is a young man in good health and CMV-seropositive. Each CDR3 is given with its conserved first and last residue. Fields, in order: J gene, V gene, clone size, D gene, CDR3 DNA, CDR3 protein. D genes are given only for firm matches. Clone sizes are given selectively: once, few, many, or a class where the clone is expanded.

TRBJ2-3,TRBV7-8,.,TRBD2,TGTGCCAGCATCCTGACCGGGGGGGAAGATACGCAGTATTTT,CASILTGGEDTQYF
TRBJ2-1,TRBV28,.,TRBD1,TGTGCCAGCAGTCCAAGGGACAGAGACTACAATGAGCAGTTCTTC,CASSPRDRDYNEQFF
TRBJ1-1,TRBV5-6,.,TRBD1,TGTGCCAGCAGCGAAACAGGGGCGCCCACTGAAGCTTTCTTT,CASSETGAPTEAFF
TRBJ2-5,TRBV28,.,TRBD2,TGTGCCAGCAGTTTCGGGGGGGCTCGGTCAGAGACCCAGTACTTC,CASSFGGARSETQYF
TRBJ2-7,TRBV27,.,.,TGTGCCAGCAGTTTTGGAGGGGGCCCGGGGAACGAGCAGTACTTC,CASSFGGGPGNEQYF
TRBJ2-1,TRBV7-3,.,TRBD2,TGTGCCAGCAGCTCCATAGCGGGGAGCTCCTACAATGAGCAGTTCTTC,CASSSIAGSSYNEQFF
TRBJ2-7,TRBV11-3,few,.,TGTGCCAGCAGCTTAGACAGCTACGAGCAGTACTTC,CASSLDSYEQYF
TRBJ2-7,TRBV30,few,TRBD2,TGTGCCTGGAGAGGGAGGGACGTTACCTACGAGCAGTACTTC,CAWRGRDVTYEQYF
TRBJ1-4,TRBV28,.,.,TGTGCCAGCAGGCAGTTTAATGAAAAACTGTTTTTT,CASRQFNEKLFF
TRBJ1-2,TRBV6-1,.,TRBD1,TGTGCCAGCAGTGAACCTGGACAGGGGGCGAATGGCTACACCTTC,CASSEPGQGANGYTF
TRBJ2-1,TRBV7-3,.,TRBD2,TGTGCCAGCAGCTTAAGAGGGACTAGCTACAATGAGCAGTTCTTC,CASSLRGTSYNEQFF
TRBJ2-7,TRBV7-3,once,.,TGTGCCAGCAGCTTAACCCGGGACTCTTACGAGCAGTACTTC,CASSLTRDSYEQYF
TRBJ2-1,TRBV11-3,.,TRBD2,TGTGCCAGCAGCCCTTCACCGACTAGCGGGGGGGTAAATGAGCAGTTCTTC,CASSPSPTSGGVNEQFF
TRBJ1-1,TRBV11-3,.,.,TGTGCCAGCAGCCTGGTACGAGTTGGCACTGAAGCTTTCTTT,CASSLVRVGTEAFF